These 3 T cell receptor beta chains were all obtained from the same sample, sequenced in a study of T cells in Graves' hyperthyroidism and ophthalmopathy. Amplification yielded TCR beta CDR3 regions, with RNA transcripts as the source. The primer set for the first-round RT-PCR of the TCR CDR3 was HTBI. TCRdb called the multiplex PCR reads again in MiXCR, with one record for every CDR3 protein. The sample has roughly 400,000 distinct CDR3 sequences; about an eighth are singletons. The sequenced sample consisted of blood. These receptors were taken from a man aged 50-60 years with Graves' ophthalmopathy.

This clonotype was counted ten times or more. The rearrangement joins TRBV6-1 to TRBJ1-1, with 10 bases fitting TRBD1. The V gene end was trimmed by 6 bases and the J gene end by 0 bases; junction bases not matched to a gene: 7. CDR1 is MNHNS, CDR2 SASEGT, per germline. The CDR3 covers 16 residues. The CDR3 sequence: CASSSRTGGMNTEAFF. Here the CDR3 DNA reads TGTGCCAGCAGCAGTAGGACAGGGGGGATGAACACTGAAGCTTTCTTT.

The chain uses TRBV4-1 and TRBJ2-7, with D tentatively TRBD1 (5 bases). V was trimmed by 1 base and J by 6 bases, leaving 13 bases between them. The CDR3 is 14 residues long. Germline CDR1 is MGHRA and CDR2 is YSYEKL. The CDR3 region has the DNA TGCGCCAGCAGCCAAGGAAGGGGTCGAGCCGAGCAGTACTTC. Its protein product is CASSQGRGRAEQYF.

About this clonotype: This sequence may be a read error, since a much larger clone differs from it by one base. V is TRBV3-1 and J is TRBJ2-1, with TRBD2 identical over 9 bases. The CDR3 is 16 amino acids. Germline V gene lookup returns CDR1 LGHDT and CDR2 YNNKEL (reference sequence). The ends lost 8 bases at V and 5 bases at J; junction bases unmatched: 13. The CDR3 protein is CASGLMMREGHNEQFF. In DNA form, the CDR3 reads TGTGCCAGCGGCCTTATGATGCGGGAGGGCCACAATGAGCAGTTCTTC.